Listed here are 27 T cell receptor beta chains from one sample, sequenced in a study of spatial heterogeneity in lung cancer. These receptors have no known antigen. TCRdb analysed the 5' RACE reads with MiXCR anew, one entry per CDR3 protein. The sample contains over 400 distinct CDR3 sequences, around a fifth of which appear only once. General study findings and limits: Counts that tracked tumor mutation counts were those of expanded intratumoral alpha and beta TCRs.

Time point of the sample: sample taken at primary tumor resection. The source material was lung tumor tissue, sampled at surgery. The source of these receptors is a male donor with early-stage non-small cell lung cancer.

Worth noting for this clonotype: This beta chain came through as a stray read in a library set up for alpha chains, and its size says little. The chain has TRBV7-2 and TRBJ2-1, with a tentative D call TRBD1 (5 bases). CDR3 length equals 15 residues. Germline loops: CDR1 SGHTA, CDR2 FQGNSA. Trimming cost V 1 base and J 2 bases, with 9 bases left between them. CDR3 sequence reads: CASSLVKGTYNEQFF. DNA of the CDR3: TGTGCCAGCAGCTTAGTAAAGGGGACCTACAATGAGCAGTTCTTC.

As to this clonotype: Because the library targeted alpha chains, this beta chain is an off-target read whose size means little. The gene calls are TRBV27 and TRBJ2-1; possibly TRBD1 or TRBD2 for D (5 bases each). Germline V gene sequence: CDR1 MNHEY, CDR2 SMNVEV (reference sequence). V was clipped by 5 bases and J by 4 bases, with 24 bases between them. The length of the CDR3 is 18 residues. The CDR3 spells CASSPLGPPKGPYNEQFF. The CDR3, as DNA: TGTGCCAGCAGTCCCTTAGGCCCCCCGAAGGGACCTTACAATGAGCAGTTCTTC.

By frequency in the sample, this clonotype is large. With the library built for alpha chains, this beta chain is off target and its frequency is not meaningful. The chain combines TRBV19 with TRBJ2-7; 9 nucleotides align to TRBD1. CDR3 length: 14 residues. The germline V gene encodes CDR1 LNHDA and CDR2 SQIVND (reference sequence). Trimming took 6 bases from V and 6 from J; bases not matched to a gene: 9. DNA for the CDR3: TGTGCCAGTAGACCCTGGGGACAGGGCGGCGAGCAGTACTTC. Its protein is CASRPWGQGGEQYF.

Concerning this clonotype: This beta chain represents an off-target read in a library built for alpha chains; its size is of limited meaning. The chain recombines TRBV20-1 with TRBJ2-1; possible D gene TRBD2, 7 bases. Trimming took 3 bases from V and 4 from J, leaving 13 bases between them. The CDR3 has 14 residues. Looked up from germline, CDR1 is DFQATT and CDR2 is SNEGSKA (reference sequence). CDR3 sequence (DNA): TGCAGTGCTAGCGCGGGGGCGGTATACAATGAGCAGTTCTTC. It encodes CSASAGAVYNEQFF.

By sample fraction, this clonotype is large. The library was built for alpha chains, so this beta chain is an off-target read and its size means little. The chain carries TRBV18 and TRBJ2-3; no reliable D call. CDR3 length: 14 amino acids. The V gene's germline CDR1 is KGHSH and CDR2 LQKENI. V lost 4 bases and J 1 base, leaving 9 bases between the germline ends. The CDR3 DNA reads TGTGCCAGCTCACGGGAATACCGCACAGATACGCAGTATTTT. Protein: CASSREYRTDTQYF.

Comment on this clonotype: One end of the junction is discordant with germline, which a read error may explain. This beta chain represents an off-target read in a library built for alpha chains; its size is of limited meaning. The gene calls are TRBV9 and TRBJ1-5; D gene ambiguous. The CDR3 sequence is 13 residues long. Germline CDR1 SGDLS, CDR2 YYNGEE. The CDR3 DNA sequence: TGTGCCAGCAGCGTAGCTAGCGATCAGCCCCAGCATTTT. Protein sequence: CASSVASDQPQHF.

Note on this clonotype: This beta chain turned up in a library designed for alpha chains; as an off-target read, its abundance says little. The chain carries TRBV6-6 and TRBJ2-3; TRBD1 aligns across 10 bases. In germline, CDR1 is MNHNY, CDR2 SVGAGI (reference sequence). Trimming removed 7 bases from V and 2 bases from J; junction bases left unmatched: 3. The CDR3 has 14 amino acids. CDR3 nucleotides: TGTGCCAGCACCAGACAGGGGGCCACAGATACGCAGTATTTT. This encodes CASTRQGATDTQYF.

By share, this clonotype counts as large. In a library made to pick up alpha chains, this beta chain is a stray read with a size that means little. The chain links TRBV5-1 to TRBJ2-5; tentative D call: TRBD1 (5 bases). Germline V CDR1 and CDR2: SGHRS, YFSETQ. The CDR3 sequence is 14 residues long. V lost 5 bases and J lost 7, with 18 bases in between. This CDR3 is CASSGTDQGRTQYF. CDR3 sequence (DNA): TGCGCCAGCAGTGGAACCGATCAGGGCCGGACCCAGTACTTC.

This clonotype has a handful of counts. Being off target in a library aimed at alpha chains, this beta chain has a size of little meaning. The J gene is TRBJ2-5, the V gene TRBV5-6; TRBD2 agrees at 8 bases. The CDR3 is 12 residues long. Germline V gene lookup returns CDR1 SGHDT and CDR2 YYEEEE. The trim removed 4 bases at V and 10 bases at J, leaving 6 bases unmatched. The CDR3 reads CASSPGLDFQYF. The CDR3 DNA reads TGTGCCAGCAGCCCGGGACTAGATTTCCAGTACTTC.

This clonotype was observed a few times. Found in a library prepared for alpha chains, this beta chain is an off-target read, and its abundance has little meaning. The V gene is TRBV19, the J gene TRBJ2-2; maybe TRBD1 (5 bases). This CDR3 has 14 amino acids. Germline V CDR1 and CDR2: LNHDA, SQIVND (reference sequence). V dropped 10 bases and J dropped 2 bases, with 14 bases sitting between them. The CDR3 DNA is TGTGCCACTAGAGACAGAGTTAACACCGGGGAGCTGTTTTTT. The encoded protein is CATRDRVNTGELFF.

This clonotype came up once. This beta chain is off target for a library built for alpha chains, so its abundance means little. J is TRBJ2-1 and V is TRBV6-2 or TRBV6-3; 8 bases agree with TRBD2. CDR3 size: 13 residues. Germline CDR1 MNHEY, CDR2 SVGEGT. With 7 bases clipped from V and 10 bases from J, the junction kept 9 bases outside the gene matches. The CDR3 loop is CASKRSGLDEQFF. The CDR3 bases are TGTGCCAGCAAAAGATCGGGACTAGACGAGCAGTTCTTC.

By share, this clonotype counts as large (0.1 to 1%). Because the library targeted alpha chains, this beta chain is an off-target read whose size means little. This sequence joins TRBV4-3 and TRBJ2-1; the D gene is possibly TRBD2 (5 bases). The length of the CDR3 is 12 residues. Between the trimmed V and J ends, which lost 1 base and 10 bases, there was a span of 8 bases. Germline V gene lookup returns CDR1 LGHNA and CDR2 YSLEER. The CDR3 sequence is CASSQGPGEQFF. The CDR3 nucleotides are TGCGCCAGCAGCCAAGGTCCGGGGGAGCAGTTCTTC.

By sample share, this clonotype is large. A library made for alpha chains picked up this beta chain off target, so its size means little. This rearrangement joins TRBV10-3 to TRBJ2-7, with TRBD1 as a possible D gene (6 bases). The ends were cut back, 11 bases at V and 2 bases at J, with 16 bases in the middle. The germline gives CDR1 ENHRY, CDR2 SYGVKD. The CDR3 contains 13 residues. CDR3 loop: CAAAWDTAYEQYF. The CDR3 DNA follows: TGTGCCGCCGCGTGGGACACCGCCTACGAGCAGTACTTC.

About this clonotype itself: Being one base from a much bigger clone, this may be a read error. This beta chain came through as a stray read in a library set up for alpha chains, and its size says little. The rearrangement uses TRBV11-1 and TRBJ2-2; possibly TRBD1 for D (5 bases). Germline-derived CDR1 and CDR2 are SGHAT and FQDESV (reference sequence). Trimming stripped 5 bases from V and 1 base from J, with 20 bases between. The CDR3 consists of 18 residues. This chain's CDR3 is CASSLNSIQVWNTGELFF. The CDR3 DNA sequence: TGTGCCAGCAGCCTAAACTCCATACAGGTCTGGAACACCGGGGAGCTGTTTTTT.

This clonotype turned up a few times. The library was designed around alpha chains, so this beta chain is a stray read whose abundance carries little weight. The CDR3 sequence is CASSVTSGLSEQFF. In DNA, the CDR3 is TGTGCCAGCAGCGTGACTAGCGGTCTAAGTGAGCAGTTCTTC. The rearrangement joins TRBV9 to TRBJ2-1; TRBD2 matches at 9 bases. V dropped 2 bases and J dropped 9; count of bases not matched to a gene: 6. The CDR3 extends over 14 amino acids. Germline V gene lookup returns CDR1 SGDLS and CDR2 YYNGEE. Looking up the rest from reference TRBV9 and TRBJ2-1 gives the full variable domain: DSGVTQTPKHLITATGQRVTLRCSPRSGDLSVYWYQQSLDQGLQFLIQYYNGEERAKGNILERFSAQQFPDLHSELNLSSLELGDSALYFCASSVTSGLSEQFFGPGTRLTVL.

This clonotype counts as large (0.1 to 1%). The library was prepared for alpha chains; this beta chain is a stray read, so its frequency means little. The chain has TRBV7-9 and TRBJ2-6; TRBD1 is a possible D gene (6 bases). V was cut by 1 base and J by 0 bases, with 13 bases left in between. The CDR3 has 18 residues. Looked up from germline, CDR1 is SEHNR and CDR2 is FQNEAQ (reference sequence). The DNA of the CDR3 is TGTGCCAGCAGCTTAGGCCCAGGGGCCACCTCTGGGGCCAACGTCCTGACTTTC. Protein product: CASSLGPGATSGANVLTF.

Note on this clonotype: For a library built for alpha chains, this beta chain is a stray read; little rests on its size. The rearrangement links TRBV29-1 to TRBJ2-7, with D uncertain. The ends were cut back, 6 bases at V and 7 bases at J, with 22 bases in the middle. The CDR3 length is 14 residues. The germline V gene has CDR1 SQVTM and CDR2 ANQGSEA. The CDR3 loop is CSVTLTGSTWEQYF. In nucleotides, the CDR3 is TGCAGCGTGACCTTGACCGGCTCTACCTGGGAGCAGTACTTC.

A note on this clonotype: Within a library made for alpha chains, this beta chain is off target, and its count is uninformative. The rearrangement links TRBV11-1 to TRBJ2-4; 8 nucleotides align to TRBD2. The V gene's germline CDR1 is SGHAT and CDR2 FQDESV (reference sequence). V lost 6 bases and J lost 3; bases outside the gene matches: 1. This CDR3 is 13 amino acids long. CDR3 nucleotides: TGTGCCAGCAGTGGGACTAGCAAAAACATTCAGTACTTC. As protein: CASSGTSKNIQYF.

Concerning this clonotype: This beta chain slipped into a library made for alpha chains as a stray read, so its size is not meaningful. The chain links TRBV20-1 to TRBJ2-3; unclear D gene. CDR1 and CDR2 (germline): DFQATT, SNEGSKA (reference sequence). The germline V and J ends were trimmed by 0 bases and 5 bases, with 9 bases remaining between them. The CDR3 has 13 amino acids. The CDR3 protein is CSARERPKDTQYF. The CDR3 coding sequence is TGCAGTGCTAGAGAGCGCCCTAAAGATACGCAGTATTTT.

This clonotype is large in the sample. This beta chain is a stray read from a library made for alpha chains; its abundance is not meaningful. The V gene is TRBV30, the J gene TRBJ2-7; possible D gene TRBD1, 6 bases. Germline V lookup: CDR1 GTSNPN, CDR2 SVGIG (reference sequence). Deletions cut 0 bases from V and 3 bases from J, with 6 bases between. The CDR3 runs 12 residues. CDR3 sequence reads: CAWSVQGYEQYF. The CDR3 nucleotides read TGTGCCTGGAGTGTACAGGGCTACGAGCAGTACTTC.

This clonotype is categorized as large. This beta chain lies outside the target of a library built for alpha chains; its clone size means little. The chain combines TRBV27 with TRBJ2-5, with TRBD1 identical over 8 bases. Germline V gene sequence: CDR1 MNHEY, CDR2 SMNVEV (reference sequence). The CDR3 totals 13 residues. V was pared by 5 bases and J by 7 bases, with 6 bases of the junction left unmatched. The CDR3 DNA reads as TGTGCCAGCAGTAAGACAGGGGTCGGGACCCAGTACTTC. Translation: CASSKTGVGTQYF.

Concerning this clonotype: Found in a library prepared for alpha chains, this beta chain is an off-target read, and its abundance has little meaning. The chain links TRBV6-6 to TRBJ2-1; D is tentatively TRBD1 or TRBD2 (5 bases each). Deletions cut 6 bases from V and 5 bases from J, with 14 bases between. This CDR3 region has 14 residues. The germline V gene has CDR1 MNHNY and CDR2 SVGAGI (reference sequence). The CDR3 sequence: CASSPGRGDNEQFF. For the CDR3, the DNA is TGTGCCAGCAGCCCCGGTAGGGGAGACAATGAGCAGTTCTTC.

This clonotype was seen more than once but under ten times. Since the library was made to target alpha chains, this beta chain is a stray read and its abundance is not meaningful. The V gene is TRBV6-1, the J gene TRBJ2-1; D ambiguous. V was cut by 5 bases and J by 2 bases, with 1 base left in between. The length of the CDR3 is 11 residues. Germline V lookup: CDR1 MNHNS, CDR2 SASEGT. In DNA, the CDR3 is TGTGCCAGCAGTCCCTACAATGAGCAGTTCTTC. The encoded protein is CASSPYNEQFF.

This clonotype was detected a few times. This beta chain is a stray sequence in a library constructed for alpha chains; its clone size is not meaningful. The chain employs TRBV6-2 or TRBV6-3 and TRBJ2-4, with D maybe TRBD1 (6 bases). This CDR3 contains 14 residues. Germline V gives CDR1 MNHEY, CDR2 SVGEGT. V was pared by 2 bases and J by 6 bases, with 11 bases between. Here the CDR3 reads CASSYSPTGNIQYF. CDR3 sequence (DNA): TGTGCCAGCAGTTACAGTCCGACAGGAAACATTCAGTACTTC.

This clonotype is judged large (0.1 to 1%). In a library made to pick up alpha chains, this beta chain is a stray read with a size that means little. The rearrangement uses TRBV29-1 and TRBJ2-1, with D hard to call. The CDR3 loop spans 10 amino acids. Germline V gene sequence: CDR1 SQVTM, CDR2 ANQGSEA. The V and J ends lost 4 bases and 5 bases respectively, with 3 bases between them. CDR3 in amino acids: CSVADNEQFF. The CDR3 nucleotides read TGCAGCGTTGCAGACAATGAGCAGTTCTTC.

With regard to this clonotype: The library was designed around alpha chains, so this beta chain is a stray read whose abundance carries little weight. V is TRBV6-2 or TRBV6-3 and J is TRBJ2-2, with D uncertain. The germline gives CDR1 MNHEY, CDR2 SVGEGT. CDR3 length equals 12 residues. Trimming pared 7 bases from V and 1 base from J, leaving 4 bases between. The CDR3: CASNQNTGELFF. CDR3 nucleotides: TGTGCCAGCAATCAGAACACCGGGGAGCTGTTTTTT.

With regard to this clonotype: The library was prepared for alpha chains; this beta chain is a stray read, so its frequency means little. The genes are TRBV7-2 and TRBJ2-5; TRBD2 matches 11 bases. Germline-derived CDR1 and CDR2 are SGHTA and FQGNSA. Trimming removed 5 bases from V and 5 bases from J; junction bases left unmatched: 7. The CDR3 is made up of 15 amino acids. The DNA for the CDR3 is TGTGCCAGCAGCCCGCGGACTAGCGGGTTTGAGACCCAGTACTTC. Its translation: CASSPRTSGFETQYF.